This T cell receptor beta chain derives from a study of T cell responses to AZD1222 COVID-19 vaccine. The study, taken as a whole, reports: Reportedly, close to half of spike-specific TCRs are directed against unmutated variant regions.

Sequenced by immunoSEQ multiplex PCR; TCRdb stores in-frame clones only, minus some. In the table there are around 80,000 clones, 70% to 90% of which are singletons. As concerns this clone: What it recognizes is unknown.

The sequences come from peripheral blood, collected 28 days after the second AZD1222 dose. The sequence was obtained from an adult who received the AZD1222 COVID-19 vaccine.

CDR3: CASSFSIGPGANVLTF. For the CDR3, the DNA is TGTGCCAGCAGTTTTTCGATTGGGCCAGGGGCCAACGTCCTGACTTTC. The rearrangement joins TRBV28 to TRBJ2-6, with D uncertain. CDR1 is MDHEN and CDR2 is SYDVKM in the germline V gene. V lost 3 bases, J lost 4 bases, and 13 bases lay in between. The CDR3 consists of 16 residues.